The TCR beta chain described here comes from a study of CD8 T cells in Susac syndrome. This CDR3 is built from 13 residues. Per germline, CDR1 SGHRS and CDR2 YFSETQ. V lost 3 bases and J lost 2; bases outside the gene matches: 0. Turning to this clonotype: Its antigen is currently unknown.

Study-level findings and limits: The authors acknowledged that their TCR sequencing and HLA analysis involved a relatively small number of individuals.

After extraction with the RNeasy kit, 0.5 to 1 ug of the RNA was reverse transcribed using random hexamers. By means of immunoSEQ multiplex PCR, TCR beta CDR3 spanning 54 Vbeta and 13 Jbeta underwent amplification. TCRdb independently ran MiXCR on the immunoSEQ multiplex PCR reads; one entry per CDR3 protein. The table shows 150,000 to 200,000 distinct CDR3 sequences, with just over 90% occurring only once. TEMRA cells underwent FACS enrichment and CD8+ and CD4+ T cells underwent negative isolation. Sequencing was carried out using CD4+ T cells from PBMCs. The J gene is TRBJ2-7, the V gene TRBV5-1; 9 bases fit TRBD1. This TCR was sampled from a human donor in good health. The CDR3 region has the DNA TGCGCCAGCAGCTGGGACAGGGCCTACGAGCAGTACTTC. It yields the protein CASSWDRAYEQYF.